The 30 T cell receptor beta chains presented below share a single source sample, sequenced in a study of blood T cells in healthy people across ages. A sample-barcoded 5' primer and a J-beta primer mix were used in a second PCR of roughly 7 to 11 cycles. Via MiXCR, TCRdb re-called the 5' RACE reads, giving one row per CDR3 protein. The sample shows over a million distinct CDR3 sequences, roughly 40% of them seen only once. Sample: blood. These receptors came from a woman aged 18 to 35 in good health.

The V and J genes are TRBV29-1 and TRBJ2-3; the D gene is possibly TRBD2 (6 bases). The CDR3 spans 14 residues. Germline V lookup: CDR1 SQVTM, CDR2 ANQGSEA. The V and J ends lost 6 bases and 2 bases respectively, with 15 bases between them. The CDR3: CSVEGSGYTDTQYF. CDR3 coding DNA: TGCAGCGTGGAGGGTAGCGGATACACAGATACGCAGTATTTT.

DNA of the CDR3: TGTGCCAGCAGCCAATTGGCGGGGGGGCAGGTATCCTACAATGAGCAGTTCTTC. It codes for CASSQLAGGQVSYNEQFF. The rearrangement uses TRBV3-1 and TRBJ2-1; 9 bases are a match to TRBD2. The CDR3 is 18 amino acids. The germline V gene has CDR1 LGHDT and CDR2 YNNKEL (reference sequence). The V segment lost 2 bases and the J segment 1 base; nucleotides outside the gene matches: 9.

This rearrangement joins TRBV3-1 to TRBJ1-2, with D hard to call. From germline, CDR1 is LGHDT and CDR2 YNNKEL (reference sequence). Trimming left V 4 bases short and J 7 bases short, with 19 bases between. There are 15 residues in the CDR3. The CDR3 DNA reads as TGTGCCAGCAGCCTTTCGACTTCCTCAGGTGGTGGCTACACCTTC. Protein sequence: CASSLSTSSGGGYTF. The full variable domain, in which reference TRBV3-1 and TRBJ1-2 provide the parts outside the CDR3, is DTAVSQTPKYLVTQMGNDKSIKCEQNLGHDTMYWYKQDSKKFLKIMFSYNNKELIINETVPNRFSPKSPDKAHLNLHINSLELGDSAVYFCASSLSTSSGGGYTFGSGTRLTVV.

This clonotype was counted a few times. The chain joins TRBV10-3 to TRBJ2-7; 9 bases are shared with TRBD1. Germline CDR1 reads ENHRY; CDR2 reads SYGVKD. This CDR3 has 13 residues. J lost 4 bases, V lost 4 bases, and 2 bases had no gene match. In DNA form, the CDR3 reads TGTGCCATCAGTGGGACAGGGGTATACGAGCAGTACTTC. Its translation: CAISGTGVYEQYF.

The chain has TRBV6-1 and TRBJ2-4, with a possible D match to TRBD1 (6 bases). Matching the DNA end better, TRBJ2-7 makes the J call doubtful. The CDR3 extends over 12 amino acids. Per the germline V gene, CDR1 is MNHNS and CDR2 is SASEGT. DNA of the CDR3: TGTGCCAGTTGGACAGCAAACTACGAGCAGTACTTC. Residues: CASWTANYEQYF.

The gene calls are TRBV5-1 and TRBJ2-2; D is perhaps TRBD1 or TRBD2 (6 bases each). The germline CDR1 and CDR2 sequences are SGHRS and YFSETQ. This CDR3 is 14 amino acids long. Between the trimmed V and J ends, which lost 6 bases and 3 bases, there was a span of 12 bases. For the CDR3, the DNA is TGCGCCAGCAACCGGGGGCGTTACACCGGGGAGCTGTTTTTT. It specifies CASNRGRYTGELFF.

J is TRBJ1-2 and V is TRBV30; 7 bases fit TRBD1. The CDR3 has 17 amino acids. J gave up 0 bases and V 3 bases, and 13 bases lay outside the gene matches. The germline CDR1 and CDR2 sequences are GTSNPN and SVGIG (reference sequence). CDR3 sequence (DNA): TGTGCCTGGAGAGTTCGGACAGGACCATCTGCTAACTATGGCTACACCTTC. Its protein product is CAWRVRTGPSANYGYTF.

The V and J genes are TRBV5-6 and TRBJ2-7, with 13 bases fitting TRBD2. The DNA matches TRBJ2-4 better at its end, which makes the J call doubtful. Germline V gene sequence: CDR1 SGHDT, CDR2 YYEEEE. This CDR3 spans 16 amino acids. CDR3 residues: CASSAPGLAGLSIQYF. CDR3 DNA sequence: TGTGCCAGCAGCGCCCCGGGACTAGCGGGGCTAAGCATTCAGTACTTC.

DNA of the CDR3: TGTGCCAGCAGCCCCCTGGCAGGGAGCAATTCACCCCTCCACTTT. Encoded protein: CASSPLAGSNSPLHF. This chain uses TRBV5-5 with TRBJ1-6; tentative D call: TRBD1 (5 bases). Germline CDR1 and CDR2: SGHKS and YYEKEE (reference sequence). Trimming stripped 4 bases from V and 7 bases from J, with 15 bases between. The CDR3 length is 15 residues.

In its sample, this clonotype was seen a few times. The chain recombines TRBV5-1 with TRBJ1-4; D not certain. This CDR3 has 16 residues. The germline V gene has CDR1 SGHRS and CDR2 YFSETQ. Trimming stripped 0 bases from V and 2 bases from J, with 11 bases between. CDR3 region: CASSLAVLGTNEKLFF. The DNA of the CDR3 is TGCGCCAGCAGCTTGGCAGTTTTGGGGACTAATGAAAAACTGTTTTTT.

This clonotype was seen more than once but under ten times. Here the CDR3 reads CASSSEGRADTQYF. DNA of the CDR3: TGTGCCAGCAGCTCTGAGGGACGGGCGGATACGCAGTATTTT. This rearrangement joins TRBV7-2 to TRBJ2-3, with D possibly being TRBD1 or TRBD2 (5 bases each). Per the germline V gene, CDR1 is SGHTA and CDR2 is FQGNSA. CDR3 length equals 14 residues. Deletions cut 4 bases from V and 6 bases from J, with 14 bases between.

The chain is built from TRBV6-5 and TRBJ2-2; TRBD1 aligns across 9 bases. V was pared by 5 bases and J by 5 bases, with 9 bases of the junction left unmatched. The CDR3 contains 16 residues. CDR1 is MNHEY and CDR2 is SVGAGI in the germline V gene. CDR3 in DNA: TGTGCCAGCAGTCCTACCGTGGGACAGGGTACCGGGGAGCTGTTTTTT. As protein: CASSPTVGQGTGELFF.

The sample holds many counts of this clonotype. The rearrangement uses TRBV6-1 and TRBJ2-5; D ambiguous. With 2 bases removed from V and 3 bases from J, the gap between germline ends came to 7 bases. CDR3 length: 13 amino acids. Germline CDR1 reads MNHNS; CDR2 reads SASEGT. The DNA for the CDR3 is TGTGCCAGCAGTGAAAGGCCCGAAGAGACCCAGTACTTC. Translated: CASSERPEETQYF.

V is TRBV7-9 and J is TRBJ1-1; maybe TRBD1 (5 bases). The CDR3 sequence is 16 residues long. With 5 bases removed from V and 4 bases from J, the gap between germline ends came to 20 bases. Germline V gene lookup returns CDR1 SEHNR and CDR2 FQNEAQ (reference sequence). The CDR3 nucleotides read TGTGCCAGCAGCCCTCCGCGGAGGGACGGGGCCACTGAAGCTTTCTTT. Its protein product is CASSPPRRDGATEAFF. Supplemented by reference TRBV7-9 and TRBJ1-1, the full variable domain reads DTGVSQNPRHKITKRGQNVTFRCDPISEHNRLYWYRQTLGQGPEFLTYFQNEAQLEKSRLLSDRFSAERPKGSFSTLEIQRTEQGDSAMYLCASSPPRRDGATEAFFGQGTRLTVV.

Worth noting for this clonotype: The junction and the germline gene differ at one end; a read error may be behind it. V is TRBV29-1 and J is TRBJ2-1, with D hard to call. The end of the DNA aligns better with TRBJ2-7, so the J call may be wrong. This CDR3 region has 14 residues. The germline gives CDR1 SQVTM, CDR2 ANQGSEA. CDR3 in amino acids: CSIDGNGRYNEQYF. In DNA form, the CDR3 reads TGCAGCATTGACGGTAACGGGCGATACAATGAGCAGTACTTC.

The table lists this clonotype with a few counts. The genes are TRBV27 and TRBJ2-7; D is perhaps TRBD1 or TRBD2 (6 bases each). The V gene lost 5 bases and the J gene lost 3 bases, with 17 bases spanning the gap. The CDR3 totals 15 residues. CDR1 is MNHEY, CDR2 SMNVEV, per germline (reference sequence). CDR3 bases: TGTGCCAGCAGTCCTGGGGGGCCATCGGACTACGAGCAGTACTTC. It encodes CASSPGGPSDYEQYF.

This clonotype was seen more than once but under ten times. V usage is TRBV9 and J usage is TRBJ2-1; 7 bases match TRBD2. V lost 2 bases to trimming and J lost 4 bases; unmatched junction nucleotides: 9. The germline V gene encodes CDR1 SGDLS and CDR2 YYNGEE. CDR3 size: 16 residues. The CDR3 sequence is CASSVGGGTVYNEQFF. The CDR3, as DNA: TGTGCCAGCAGCGTGGGGGGAGGGACGGTTTACAATGAGCAGTTCTTC.

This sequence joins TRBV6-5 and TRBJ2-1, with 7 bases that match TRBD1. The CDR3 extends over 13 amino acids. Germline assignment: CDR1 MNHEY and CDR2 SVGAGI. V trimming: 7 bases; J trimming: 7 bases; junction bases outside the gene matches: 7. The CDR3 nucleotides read TGTGCCAGCATCGGGACAGTCGGAAATGAGCAGTTCTTC. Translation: CASIGTVGNEQFF.

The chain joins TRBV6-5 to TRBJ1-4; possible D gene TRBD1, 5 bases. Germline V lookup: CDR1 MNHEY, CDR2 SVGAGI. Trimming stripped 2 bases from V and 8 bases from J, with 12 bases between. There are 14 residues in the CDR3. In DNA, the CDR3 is TGTGCCAGCAGTTACCGTGGGACGAGAGAAAAACTGTTTTTT. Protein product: CASSYRGTREKLFF.

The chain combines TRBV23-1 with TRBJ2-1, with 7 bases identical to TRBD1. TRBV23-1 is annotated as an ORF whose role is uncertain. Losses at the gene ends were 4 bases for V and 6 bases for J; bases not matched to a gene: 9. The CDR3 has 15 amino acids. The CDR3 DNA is TGCGCCAGCAGTCTATCCGGGACAGCGAGCAATGAGCAGTTCTTC. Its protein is CASSLSGTASNEQFF.

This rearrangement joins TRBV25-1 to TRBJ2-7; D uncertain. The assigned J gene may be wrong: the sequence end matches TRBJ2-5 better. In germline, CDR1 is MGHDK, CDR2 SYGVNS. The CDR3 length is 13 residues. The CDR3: CASSERDSETQYF. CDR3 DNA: TGTGCCAGCAGCGAGAGAGATTCAGAGACCCAGTACTTC.

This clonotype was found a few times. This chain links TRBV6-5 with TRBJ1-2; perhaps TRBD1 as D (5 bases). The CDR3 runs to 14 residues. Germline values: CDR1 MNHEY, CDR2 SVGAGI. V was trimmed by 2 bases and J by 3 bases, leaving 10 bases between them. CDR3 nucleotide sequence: TGTGCCAGCAGTTACGGGGGATTGGACTATGGCTACACCTTC. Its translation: CASSYGGLDYGYTF.

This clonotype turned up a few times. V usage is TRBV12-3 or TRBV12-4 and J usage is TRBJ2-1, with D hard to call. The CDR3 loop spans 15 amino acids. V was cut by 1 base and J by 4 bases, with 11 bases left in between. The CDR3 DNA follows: TGTGCCAGCAGTTTAGAAGGGAAAGGGTACAATGAGCAGTTCTTC. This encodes CASSLEGKGYNEQFF.

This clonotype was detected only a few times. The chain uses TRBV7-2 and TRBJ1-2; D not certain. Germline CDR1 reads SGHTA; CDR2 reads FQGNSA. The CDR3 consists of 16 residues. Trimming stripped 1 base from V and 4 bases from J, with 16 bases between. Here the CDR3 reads CASSLESGVLGYGYTF. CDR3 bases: TGTGCCAGCAGCTTAGAGAGTGGGGTACTCGGCTATGGCTACACCTTC.

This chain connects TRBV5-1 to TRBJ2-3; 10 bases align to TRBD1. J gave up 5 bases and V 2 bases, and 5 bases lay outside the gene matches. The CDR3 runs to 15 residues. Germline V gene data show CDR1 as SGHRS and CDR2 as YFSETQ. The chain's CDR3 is CASSFRDRGIDTQYF. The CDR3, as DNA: TGCGCCAGCAGCTTCCGGGACAGGGGTATAGATACGCAGTATTTT.

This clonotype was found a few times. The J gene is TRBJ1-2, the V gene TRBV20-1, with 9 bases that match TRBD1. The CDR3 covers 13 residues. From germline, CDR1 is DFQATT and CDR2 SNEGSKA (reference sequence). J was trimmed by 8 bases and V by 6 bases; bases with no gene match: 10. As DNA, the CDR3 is TGCAGTGCGCCGGGACAGGGAAGGGGGGGCTACACCTTC. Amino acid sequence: CSAPGQGRGGYTF.

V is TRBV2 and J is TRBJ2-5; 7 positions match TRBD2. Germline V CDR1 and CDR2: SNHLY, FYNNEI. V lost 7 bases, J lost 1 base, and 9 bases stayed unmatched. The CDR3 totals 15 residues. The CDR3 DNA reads TGTGCCAGCACCGTAAGCGGGGCCGGCCAAGAGACCCAGTACTTC. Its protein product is CASTVSGAGQETQYF.

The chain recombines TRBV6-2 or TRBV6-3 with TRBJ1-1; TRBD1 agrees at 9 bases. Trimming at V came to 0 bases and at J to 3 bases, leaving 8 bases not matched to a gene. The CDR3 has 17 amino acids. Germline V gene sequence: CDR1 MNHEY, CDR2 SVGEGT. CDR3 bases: TGTGCCAGCAGTTACTCCTCGGACAGGGGACTATACACTGAAGCTTTCTTT. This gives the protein CASSYSSDRGLYTEAFF.

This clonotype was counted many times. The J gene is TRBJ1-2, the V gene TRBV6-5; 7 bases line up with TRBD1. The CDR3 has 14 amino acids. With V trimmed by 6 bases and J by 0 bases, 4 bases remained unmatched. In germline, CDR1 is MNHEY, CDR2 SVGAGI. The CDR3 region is CASSRQGANYGYTF. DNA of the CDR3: TGTGCCAGCAGCCGACAGGGAGCTAACTATGGCTACACCTTC.

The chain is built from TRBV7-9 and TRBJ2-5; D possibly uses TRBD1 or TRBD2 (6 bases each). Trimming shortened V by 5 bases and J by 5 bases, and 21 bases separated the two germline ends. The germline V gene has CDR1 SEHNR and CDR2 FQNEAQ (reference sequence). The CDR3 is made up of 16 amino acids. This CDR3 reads CASSPSVGGLYETQYF. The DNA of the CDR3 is TGTGCCAGCAGCCCGAGTGTGGGGGGCCTTTACGAGACCCAGTACTTC.